A single sample gave rise to the 21 T cell receptor beta chains below, sequenced in a study of immune heterogeneity within non-small cell lung tumors. Amplification of TCR beta CDR3 was performed by multiplex PCR with 32 V and 13 J primers. In TCRdb, the multiplex PCR reads were re-called with MiXCR into one record per CDR3 protein. The sample has more than 2,000 distinct CDR3 sequences; approximately 19% are singletons. Genomic DNA from bulk tumor acted as the template, and around 0.55 ug was loaded per sample. During surgery, each primary tumor gave multiple biopsies spaced as far apart as possible. Curative surgery was undertaken by patients, who had untreated, newly diagnosed non-small cell lung cancer. The sequenced sample consisted of lung tumor tissue. These receptors all come from a woman aged 45-65 years with non-small cell lung cancer.

Note on this clonotype: It may be a read error: a sequence one base away is much more abundant. The J gene is TRBJ2-3, the V gene TRBV20-1; D may be TRBD2 (6 bases). In germline, CDR1 is DFQATT, CDR2 SNEGSKA (reference sequence). The CDR3 has 15 residues. CDR3 sequence: CSARRNSRGSDMQYF. In DNA form, the CDR3 reads TGCAGTGCTAGACGAAACTCCCGGGGGTCAGATATGCAGTATTTT.

In its sample, this clonotype ranks as medium-sized (0.01 to 0.1%). The chain uses TRBV30 and TRBJ1-2, with 9 nucleotides matching TRBD1. This CDR3 is 12 amino acids long. J lost 8 bases, V lost 5 bases, and 6 bases had no gene match. The germline V gene has CDR1 GTSNPN and CDR2 SVGIG (reference sequence). The CDR3 loop is CAWSTGGEGYTF. The CDR3 DNA sequence: TGTGCCTGGTCGACAGGGGGAGAAGGCTACACCTTC.

Only a few counts were recorded for this clonotype. A single base separates this from a much larger clone, so it may be a read error. The gene calls are TRBV28 and TRBJ1-5; 7 bases align to TRBD1. Germline values: CDR1 MDHEN, CDR2 SYDVKM. The V gene end was trimmed by 3 bases and the J gene end by 6 bases; junction bases not matched to a gene: 5. This CDR3 spans 14 amino acids. The CDR3 DNA follows: TGTGCCAGCAGTTTGTACAGGGGCAGTCAGCCCCAGCATTTT. Its translation: CASSLYRGSQPQHF. The full variable domain, with the rest looked up from reference TRBV28 and TRBJ1-5, is DVKVTQSSRYLVKRTGEKVFLECVQDMDHENMFWYRQDPGLGLRLIYFSYDVKMKEKGDIPEGYSVSREKKERFSLILESASTNQTSMYLCASSLYRGSQPQHFGDGTRLSIL.

By frequency in the sample, this clonotype is medium-sized. This sequence joins TRBV7-8 and TRBJ1-2, with D possibly being TRBD1 (5 bases). The V end was cut by 5 bases, the J end by 6 bases, with 16 bases between. From germline, CDR1 is SGHVS and CDR2 FQNEAQ. The CDR3 sequence is 14 residues long. The CDR3 DNA sequence: TGTGCCAGCAGCCCCCAGAGGGGTACCCATGGCTACACCTTC. Translation: CASSPQRGTHGYTF.

In its sample, this clonotype ranks as medium-sized. The chain employs TRBV7-2 and TRBJ2-1, with a tentative D call TRBD2 (6 bases). The CDR3 consists of 14 residues. Germline lookup yields CDR1 SGHTA and CDR2 FQGNSA. V lost 5 bases to trimming and J lost 1 base, with 9 bases between them. The DNA for the CDR3 is TGTGCCAGCAGCCACGGGAGTTCCTACAATGAGCAGTTCTTC. This sequence encodes CASSHGSSYNEQFF. Full variable domain (outside the CDR3, taken from reference TRBV7-2 and TRBJ2-1): GAGVSQSPSNKVTEKGKDVELRCDPISGHTALYWYRQSLGQGLEFLIYFQGNSAPDKSGLPSDRFSAERTGGSVSTLTIQRTQQEDSAVYLCASSHGSSYNEQFFGPGTRLTVL.

Sample share makes this clonotype medium-sized (0.01 to 0.1%). The chain carries TRBV5-1 and TRBJ2-7; 9 nucleotides line up with TRBD2. V shed 0 bases, J shed 1 base, and the junction held 20 bases outside the gene matches. Germline CDR1 SGHRS, CDR2 YFSETQ. The length of the CDR3 is 21 residues. DNA of the CDR3: TGCGCCAGCAGCTTGGGGGACTGGGGATGTGCGGGGGGGCCAGTGTCCTACGAGCAGTACTTC. Translated, it gives CASSLGDWGCAGGPVSYEQYF.

This sequence joins TRBV20-1 and TRBJ2-3, with D perhaps matching TRBD1 (5 bases). The CDR3 runs to 15 residues. The ends were cut back, 2 bases at V and 2 bases at J, with 14 bases in the middle. Germline values: CDR1 DFQATT, CDR2 SNEGSKA (reference sequence). The CDR3 reads CSARSGAVITDTQYF. In nucleotides, the CDR3 is TGCAGTGCTAGATCTGGGGCGGTAATCACAGATACGCAGTATTTT.

This clonotype is medium-sized by share. The V gene is TRBV27, the J gene TRBJ2-2; 7 bases line up with TRBD1. CDR3 length equals 16 residues. The V segment lost 5 bases and the J segment 4 bases; nucleotides outside the gene matches: 10. Germline CDR1 and CDR2: MNHEY and SMNVEV (reference sequence). The CDR3: CASSPGGRGITGELFF. The CDR3 DNA reads TGTGCCAGCAGTCCAGGGGGTAGAGGGATCACCGGGGAGCTGTTTTTT.

This clonotype was recorded a few times. V is TRBV20-1 and J is TRBJ1-6; unclear D gene. The germline V gene encodes CDR1 DFQATT and CDR2 SNEGSKA (reference sequence). The CDR3 is 16 amino acids. Trimming pared 0 bases from V and 0 bases from J, leaving 9 bases between. CDR3 coding DNA: TGCAGTGCTAGAGACGCCCAGAGCTCCTATAATTCACCCCTCCACTTT. Translating gives CSARDAQSSYNSPLHF.

This chain connects TRBV15 to TRBJ1-2; TRBD1 matches 10 bases. After removal of 5 bases from V and 7 bases from J, the junction contained 10 bases not matched to a gene. The germline CDR1 and CDR2 sequences are LNHNV and YYDKDF (reference sequence). CDR3 length: 15 residues. CDR3 sequence: CATSAEGGQGFGYTF. CDR3 nucleotide sequence: TGTGCCACCAGCGCCGAGGGGGGACAGGGGTTTGGCTACACCTTC.

Sample share makes this clonotype medium-sized. The genes are TRBV11-2 and TRBJ2-5; TRBD2 agrees at 9 bases. The CDR3 totals 17 residues. CDR1 is SGHAT, CDR2 FQNNGV, per germline. V lost 3 bases, J lost 1 base, and 9 bases stayed unmatched. DNA of the CDR3: TGTGCCAGCAGCTTCCCCCGGGTAGCGGGGGTCCAAGAGACCCAGTACTTC. As protein: CASSFPRVAGVQETQYF.

In its sample, this clonotype is medium-sized. This sequence joins TRBV20-1 and TRBJ2-7; perhaps D is TRBD1 or TRBD2 (5 bases each). CDR1 is DFQATT and CDR2 is SNEGSKA in the germline V gene (reference sequence). The V end lost 5 bases, the J end lost 3 bases, and 8 bases lay between the germline ends. The CDR3 has 11 residues. The CDR3 protein is CSAEGFYEQYF. The CDR3 coding sequence is TGCAGTGCTGAGGGGTTCTACGAGCAGTACTTC.

This clonotype is classed as medium-sized (0.01 to 0.1%). The V gene is TRBV6-1, the J gene TRBJ2-3, with D unresolved. Germline CDR1 is MNHNS and CDR2 is SASEGT. The CDR3 length is 14 residues. V lost 7 bases and J lost 1, with 12 bases in between. CDR3 DNA: TGTGCCAGCAAAGAGCTCGGTGGCACAGATACGCAGTATTTT. Protein: CASKELGGTDTQYF.

In its sample, this clonotype ranks as medium-sized (0.01 to 0.1%). V and J are TRBV3-1 and TRBJ2-4, with TRBD2 matching over 10 bases. The CDR3 totals 14 residues. The J segment lost 9 bases and the V segment lost 5 bases, leaving 7 bases of the junction unmatched. CDR1 and CDR2 from the germline V gene are LGHDT and YNNKEL (reference sequence). As DNA, the CDR3 is TGTGCCAGCAGCTTCGGGACTAGCGTTGCCATTCAGTACTTC. As protein: CASSFGTSVAIQYF. Combining the CDR3 with reference TRBV3-1 and TRBJ2-4 gives the whole variable domain DTAVSQTPKYLVTQMGNDKSIKCEQNLGHDTMYWYKQDSKKFLKIMFSYNNKELIINETVPNRFSPKSPDKAHLNLHINSLELGDSAVYFCASSFGTSVAIQYFGAGTRLSVL.

This clonotype is medium-sized within its sample. CDR3 in amino acids: CSATQRLAGGDEQFF. Written as DNA, the CDR3 is TGCAGTGCTACCCAACGACTAGCGGGAGGCGATGAGCAGTTCTTC. The chain is built from TRBV20-1 and TRBJ2-1, with 13 bases identical to TRBD2. The CDR3 runs to 15 residues. V was clipped by 4 bases and J by 8 bases; unmatched bases: 8. Per the germline V gene, CDR1 is DFQATT and CDR2 is SNEGSKA (reference sequence).

A word on this clonotype: It may be a read error: a sequence one base away is much more abundant. This CDR3 fails to terminate in the conserved phenylalanine or tryptophan, so it likely reflects a read error. The V and J genes are TRBV6-2 or TRBV6-3 and TRBJ2-1; TRBD1 might be the D (5 bases). Germline V lookup: CDR1 MNHEY, CDR2 SVGEGT. CDR3 length: 14 residues. The V end was cut by 5 bases, the J end by 0 bases, with 8 bases between. CDR3 DNA sequence: TGTGCCAGCAGTAGACAGAGCTCCTACAATGAGCAGTTCTTA. It codes for CASSRQSSYNEQFL.

This clonotype is medium-sized by share. Written as DNA, the CDR3 is TGCGCCAGCAGCTATATAGGGGTCAGTTACTACAATGAGCAGTTCTTC. Its translation is CASSYIGVSYYNEQFF. V usage is TRBV5-1 and J usage is TRBJ2-1; TRBD1 might be the D (5 bases). Germline V lookup: CDR1 SGHRS, CDR2 YFSETQ. V lost 3 bases to trimming and J lost 3 bases, with 16 bases between them. This CDR3 has 16 residues. The whole variable domain, filled in from reference TRBV5-1 and TRBJ2-1, reads KAGVTQTPRYLIKTRGQQVTLSCSPISGHRSVSWYQQTPGQGLQFLFEYFSETQRNKGNFPGRFSGRQFSNSRSEMNVSTLELGDSALYLCASSYIGVSYYNEQFFGPGTRLTVL.

About this clonotype: A read error is possible here, since a much larger clone lies one base away. The chain joins TRBV2 to TRBJ1-5, with 9 bases matching TRBD1. The trim removed 7 bases at V and 5 bases at J, leaving 6 bases unmatched. Germline lookup yields CDR1 SNHLY and CDR2 FYNNEI. There are 14 residues in the CDR3. The CDR3 coding sequence is TGTGCCAGCAACTCTGGACAGGGGTATCAGCCCCAGCATTTT. Protein sequence: CASNSGQGYQPQHF. The variable domain in full, completed from reference TRBV2 and TRBJ1-5, reads EPEVTQTPSHQVTQMGQEVILRCVPISNHLYFYWYRQILGQKVEFLVSFYNNEISEKSEIFDDQFSVERPDGSNFTLKIRSTKLEDSAMYFCASNSGQGYQPQHFGDGTRLSIL.

This clonotype is labeled as medium-sized. The V call is TRBV10-3, the J call TRBJ2-7; no definite D call. V dropped 6 bases and J dropped 0 bases, with 15 bases sitting between them. This CDR3 spans 15 amino acids. The V gene's germline CDR1 is ENHRY and CDR2 SYGVKD. The CDR3 coding sequence is TGTGCCATCAGGGACGCAGCTAAAAGCTCCTACGAGCAGTACTTC. Amino acid sequence: CAIRDAAKSSYEQYF.

This clonotype is medium-sized. The chain combines TRBV28 with TRBJ2-5, with D possibly being TRBD2 (7 bases). The V end lost 6 bases, the J end lost 4 bases, and 15 bases lay between the germline ends. Germline V CDR1 and CDR2: MDHEN, SYDVKM. This CDR3 comprises 14 residues. CDR3 residues: CASRRGGFGETQYF. The CDR3 DNA is TGTGCCAGCAGGAGGGGGGGGTTCGGAGAGACCCAGTACTTC.

This clonotype was found a few times. An end of the junction does not agree with germline; a read error may underlie this. The chain is built from TRBV11-2 and TRBJ2-2; 9 bases align to TRBD2. Looked up from germline, CDR1 is SGHAT and CDR2 is FQNNGV. The CDR3 length is 17 residues. This chain's CDR3 is CANSLGIAGEGDGELFF. The CDR3 DNA reads as TGTGCCAACAGCCTCGGGATAGCGGGAGAGGGAGACGGGGAGCTGTTTTTT.